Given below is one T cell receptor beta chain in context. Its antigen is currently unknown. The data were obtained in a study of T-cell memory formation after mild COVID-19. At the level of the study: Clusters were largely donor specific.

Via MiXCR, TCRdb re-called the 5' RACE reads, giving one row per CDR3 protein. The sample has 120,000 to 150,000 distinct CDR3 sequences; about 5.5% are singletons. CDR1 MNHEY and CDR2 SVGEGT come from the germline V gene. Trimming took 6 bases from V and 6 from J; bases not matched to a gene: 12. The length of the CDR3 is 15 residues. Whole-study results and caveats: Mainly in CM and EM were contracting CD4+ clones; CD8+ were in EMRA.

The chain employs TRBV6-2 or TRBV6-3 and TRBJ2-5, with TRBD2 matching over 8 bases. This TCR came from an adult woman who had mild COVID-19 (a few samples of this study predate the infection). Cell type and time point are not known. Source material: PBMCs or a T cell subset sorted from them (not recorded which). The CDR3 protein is CASRPQRERRKTQYF. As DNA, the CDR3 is TGTGCCAGCAGACCCCAGCGGGAGAGAAGGAAGACCCAGTACTTC.